The clone carrying this T cell receptor (beta chain) was observed a single time. At one boundary the junction diverges from the germline segment, which might be a read error. Amplification targeted TCR beta CDR3 regions from RNA transcripts. A set of HTBI primers served as the primers for a first-round RT-PCR of the TCR CDR3. TCRdb redid the calling of the multiplex PCR reads with MiXCR, one entry per CDR3 protein. This repertoire shows some 400,000 distinct CDR3 sequences, about 20% found once; its top ten account for 3.5% to 4%. This sample is drawn from a study of T cells in Graves' hyperthyroidism and ophthalmopathy. Germline-derived CDR1 and CDR2 are SGHTA and FQGTGA. The CDR3 is 15 residues long.

The TCR sequence derives from a woman in her late teens or twenties with Graves' hyperthyroidism. The chain is built from TRBV7-3 and TRBJ1-6, with D possibly being TRBD1 (5 bases). Sequences were obtained from blood. CDR3 region: CASSSQGAGRSPHHF. The CDR3 DNA reads as TGTGCCAGCAGCTCGCAGGGAGCGGGACGTTCACCCCACCACTTT.